The source of this T cell receptor beta chain is a study of blood T cell repertoires in COVID-19. Study in general: Whether acute or convalescent, the COVID-19 samples came from the United States, Italy and Spain.

Across about two dozen US areas, participants ranged in age from about 18 to 90 years. Researchers sorted participants into cohorts using their self-reported clinical history. Looked up from germline, CDR1 is SQVTM and CDR2 is ANQGSEA. This CDR3 comprises 14 residues. This clone was seen just once. A read error may account for a junction end that differs from germline. How the authors handled the data: Amplified reference gene primers provided the basis for estimating nucleated cell counts. Clones were read by immunoSEQ multiplex PCR, and TCRdb kept only the in-frame ones, dropping some. The V and J calls and clone size were taken over from that table, and D and trimming were inferred from the DNA. This table has some 490,000 clones, more than 85% appearing once.

The sequence was obtained from a woman aged 55-75 years who had recovered from COVID-19. The sequencing sample was made of PBMCs or T cells enriched from blood (not recorded which). The chain is built from TRBV29-1 and TRBJ1-1; 10 nucleotides align to TRBD1. This CDR3 reads CSAEAGQGVSEAFF. Written as DNA, the CDR3 is TGCAGCGCTGAAGCCGGACAGGGGGTCTCCGAAGCTTTCTTT.